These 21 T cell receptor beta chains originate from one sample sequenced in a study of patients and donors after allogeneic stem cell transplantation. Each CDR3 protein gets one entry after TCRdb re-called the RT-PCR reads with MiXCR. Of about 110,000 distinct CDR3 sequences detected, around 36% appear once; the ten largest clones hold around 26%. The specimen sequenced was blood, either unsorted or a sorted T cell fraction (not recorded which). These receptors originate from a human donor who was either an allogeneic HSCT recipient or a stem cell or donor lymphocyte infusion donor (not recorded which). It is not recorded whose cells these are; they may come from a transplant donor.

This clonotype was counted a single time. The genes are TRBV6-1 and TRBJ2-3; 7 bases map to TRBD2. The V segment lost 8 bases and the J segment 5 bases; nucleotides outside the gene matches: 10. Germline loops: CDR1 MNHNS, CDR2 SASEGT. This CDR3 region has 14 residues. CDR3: CASASLANGDTQYF. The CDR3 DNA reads TGTGCCAGCGCATCACTAGCGAATGGAGATACGCAGTATTTT.

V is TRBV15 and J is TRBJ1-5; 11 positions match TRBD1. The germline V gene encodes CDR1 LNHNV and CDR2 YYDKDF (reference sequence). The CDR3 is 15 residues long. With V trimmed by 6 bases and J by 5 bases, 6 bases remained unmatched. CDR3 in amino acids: CATRQRTGGYQPQHF. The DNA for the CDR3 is TGTGCCACCAGGCAGAGGACAGGGGGCTATCAGCCCCAGCATTTT. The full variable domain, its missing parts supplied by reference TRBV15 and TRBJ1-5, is DAMVIQNPRYQVTQFGKPVTLSCSQTLNHNVMYWYQQKSSQAPKLLFHYYDKDFNNEADTPDNFQSRRPNTSFCFLDIRSPGLGDTAMYLCATRQRTGGYQPQHFGDGTRLSIL.

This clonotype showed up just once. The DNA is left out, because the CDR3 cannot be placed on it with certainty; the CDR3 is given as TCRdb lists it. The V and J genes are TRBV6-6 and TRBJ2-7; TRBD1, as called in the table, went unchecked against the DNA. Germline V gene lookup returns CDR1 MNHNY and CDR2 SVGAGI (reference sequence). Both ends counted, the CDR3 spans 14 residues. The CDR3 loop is CASSTSGQGYEQYF.

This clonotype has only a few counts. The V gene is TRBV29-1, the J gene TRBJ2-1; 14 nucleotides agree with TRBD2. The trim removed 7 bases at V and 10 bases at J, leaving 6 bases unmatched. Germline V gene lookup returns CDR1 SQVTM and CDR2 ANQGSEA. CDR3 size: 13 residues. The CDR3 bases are TGCAGCGCTGAGGGACTAGCGGGGGTCGAGCAGTTCTTC. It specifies CSAEGLAGVEQFF.

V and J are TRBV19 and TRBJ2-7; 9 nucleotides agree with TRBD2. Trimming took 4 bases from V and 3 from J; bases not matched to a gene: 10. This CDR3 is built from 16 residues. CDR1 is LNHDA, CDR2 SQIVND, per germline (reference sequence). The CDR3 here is CASSTPGLATYYEQYF. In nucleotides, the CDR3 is TGTGCCAGTAGTACTCCGGGACTAGCAACTTACTACGAGCAGTACTTC.

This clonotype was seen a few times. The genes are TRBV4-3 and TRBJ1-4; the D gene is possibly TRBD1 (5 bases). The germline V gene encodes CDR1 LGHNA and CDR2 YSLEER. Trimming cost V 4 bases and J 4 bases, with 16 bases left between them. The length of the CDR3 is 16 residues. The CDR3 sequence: CASSRQRRGSNEKLFF. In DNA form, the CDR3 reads TGCGCCAGCAGCCGCCAAAGGAGGGGTAGTAATGAAAAACTGTTTTTT.

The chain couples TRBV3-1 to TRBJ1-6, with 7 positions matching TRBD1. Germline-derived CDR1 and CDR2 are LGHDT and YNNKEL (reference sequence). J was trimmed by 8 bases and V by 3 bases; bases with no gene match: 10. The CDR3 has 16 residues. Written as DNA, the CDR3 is TGTGCCAGCAGCCAGACAGGGACTAGGATTGATTCACCCCTCCACTTT. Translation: CASSQTGTRIDSPLHF. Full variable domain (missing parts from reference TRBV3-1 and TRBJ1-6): DTAVSQTPKYLVTQMGNDKSIKCEQNLGHDTMYWYKQDSKKFLKIMFSYNNKELIINETVPNRFSPKSPDKAHLNLHINSLELGDSAVYFCASSQTGTRIDSPLHFGNGTRLTVT.

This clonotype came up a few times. CDR3 nucleotide sequence: TGCAGCGTGTATAGAGCTGGGGCCAACGTCCTGACTTTC. It is translated as CSVYRAGANVLTF. V and J are TRBV29-1 and TRBJ2-6; no clear D. The germline V gene has CDR1 SQVTM and CDR2 ANQGSEA. The V end was cut by 6 bases, the J end by 2 bases, with 8 bases between. This CDR3 is built from 13 residues.

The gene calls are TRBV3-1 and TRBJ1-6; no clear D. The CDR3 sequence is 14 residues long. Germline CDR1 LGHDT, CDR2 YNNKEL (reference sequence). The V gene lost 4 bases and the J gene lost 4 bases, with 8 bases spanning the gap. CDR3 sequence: CASSRHSYNSPLHF. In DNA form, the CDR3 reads TGTGCCAGCAGCCGACATTCTTATAATTCACCCCTCCACTTT.

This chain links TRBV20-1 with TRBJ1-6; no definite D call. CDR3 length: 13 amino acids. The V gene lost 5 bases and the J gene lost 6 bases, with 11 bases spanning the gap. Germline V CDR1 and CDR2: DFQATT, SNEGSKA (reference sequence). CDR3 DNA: TGCAGTGCTGGCCTACCGGGTAATTCACCCCTCCACTTT. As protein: CSAGLPGNSPLHF.

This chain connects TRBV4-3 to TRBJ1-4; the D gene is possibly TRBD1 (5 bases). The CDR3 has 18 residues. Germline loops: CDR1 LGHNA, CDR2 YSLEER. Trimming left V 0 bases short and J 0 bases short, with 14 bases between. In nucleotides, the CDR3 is TGCGCCAGCAGCCAAGATTTAAGGGGCCCAGCAACTAATGAAAAACTGTTTTTT. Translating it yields CASSQDLRGPATNEKLFF.

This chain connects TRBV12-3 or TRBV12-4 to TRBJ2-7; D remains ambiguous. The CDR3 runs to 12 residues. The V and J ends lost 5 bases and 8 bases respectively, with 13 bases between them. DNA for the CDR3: TGTGCCAGCAGTAGGGCCATTGCCAAGCAGTACTTC. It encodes CASSRAIAKQYF.

For the CDR3, the DNA is TGCAGTGCTAGCCCCCGGGTGACCCAGAACACTGAAGCTTTCTTT. Protein: CSASPRVTQNTEAFF. The chain employs TRBV20-1 and TRBJ1-1; no firm D call. The germline V and J ends were trimmed by 3 bases and 1 base, with 15 bases remaining between them. This CDR3 has 15 amino acids. Germline CDR1 and CDR2: DFQATT and SNEGSKA (reference sequence).

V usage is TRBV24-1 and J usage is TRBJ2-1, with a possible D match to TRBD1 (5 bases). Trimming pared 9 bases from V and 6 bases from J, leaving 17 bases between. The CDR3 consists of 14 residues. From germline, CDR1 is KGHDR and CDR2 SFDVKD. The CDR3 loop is CATVWGRALNEQFF. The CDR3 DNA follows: TGTGCCACCGTATGGGGCAGGGCCCTCAATGAGCAGTTCTTC.

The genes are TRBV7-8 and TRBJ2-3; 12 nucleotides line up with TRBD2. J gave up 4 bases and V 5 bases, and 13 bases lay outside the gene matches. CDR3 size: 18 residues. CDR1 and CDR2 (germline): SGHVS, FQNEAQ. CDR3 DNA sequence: TGTGCCAGCAGCGTCAACCTAGCGGGAGGGAGGGTAGCAGATACGCAGTATTTT. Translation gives CASSVNLAGGRVADTQYF.

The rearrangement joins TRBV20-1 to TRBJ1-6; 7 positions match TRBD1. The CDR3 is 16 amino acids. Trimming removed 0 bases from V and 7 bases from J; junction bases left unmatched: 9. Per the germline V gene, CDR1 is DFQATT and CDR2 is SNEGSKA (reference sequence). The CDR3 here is CSARDQSRGGNSPLHF. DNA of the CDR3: TGCAGTGCTAGAGATCAAAGCAGGGGGGGCAATTCACCCCTCCACTTT.

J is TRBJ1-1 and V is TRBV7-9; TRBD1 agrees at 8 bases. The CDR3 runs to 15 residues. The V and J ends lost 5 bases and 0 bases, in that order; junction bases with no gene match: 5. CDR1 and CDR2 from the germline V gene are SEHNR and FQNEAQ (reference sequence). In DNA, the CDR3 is TGTGCCAGCAGCCTGGACAGGGTTTTGAACACTGAAGCTTTCTTT. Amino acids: CASSLDRVLNTEAFF. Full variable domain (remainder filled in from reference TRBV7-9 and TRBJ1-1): DTGVSQNPRHKITKRGQNVTFRCDPISEHNRLYWYRQTLGQGPEFLTYFQNEAQLEKSRLLSDRFSAERPKGSFSTLEIQRTEQGDSAMYLCASSLDRVLNTEAFFGQGTRLTVV.

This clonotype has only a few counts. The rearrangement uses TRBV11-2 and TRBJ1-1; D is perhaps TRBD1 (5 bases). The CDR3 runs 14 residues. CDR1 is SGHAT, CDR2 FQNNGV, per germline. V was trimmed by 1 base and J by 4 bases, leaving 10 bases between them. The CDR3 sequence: CASSLVGQGTEAFF. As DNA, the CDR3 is TGTGCCAGCAGCTTAGTGGGGCAGGGCACTGAAGCTTTCTTT.

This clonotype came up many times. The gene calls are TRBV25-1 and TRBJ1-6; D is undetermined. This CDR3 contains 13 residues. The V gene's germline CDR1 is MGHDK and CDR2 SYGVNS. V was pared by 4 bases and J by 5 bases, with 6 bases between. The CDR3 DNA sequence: TGTGCCAGCAGTGCCGGACATAATTCACCCCTCCACTTT. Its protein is CASSAGHNSPLHF.

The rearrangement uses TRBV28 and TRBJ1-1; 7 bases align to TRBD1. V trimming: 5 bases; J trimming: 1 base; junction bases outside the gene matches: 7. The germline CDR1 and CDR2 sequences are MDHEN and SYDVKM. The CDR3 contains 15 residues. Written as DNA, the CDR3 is TGTGCCAGCAGTCAGGGGGGACGGAAGAACACTGAAGCTTTCTTT. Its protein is CASSQGGRKNTEAFF.

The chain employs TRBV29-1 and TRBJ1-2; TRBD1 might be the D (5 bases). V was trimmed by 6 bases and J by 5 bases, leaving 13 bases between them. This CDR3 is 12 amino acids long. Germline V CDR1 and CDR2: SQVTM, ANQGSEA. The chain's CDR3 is CSVSGTRYGYTF. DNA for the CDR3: TGCAGCGTCTCCGGGACGAGGTATGGCTACACCTTC.